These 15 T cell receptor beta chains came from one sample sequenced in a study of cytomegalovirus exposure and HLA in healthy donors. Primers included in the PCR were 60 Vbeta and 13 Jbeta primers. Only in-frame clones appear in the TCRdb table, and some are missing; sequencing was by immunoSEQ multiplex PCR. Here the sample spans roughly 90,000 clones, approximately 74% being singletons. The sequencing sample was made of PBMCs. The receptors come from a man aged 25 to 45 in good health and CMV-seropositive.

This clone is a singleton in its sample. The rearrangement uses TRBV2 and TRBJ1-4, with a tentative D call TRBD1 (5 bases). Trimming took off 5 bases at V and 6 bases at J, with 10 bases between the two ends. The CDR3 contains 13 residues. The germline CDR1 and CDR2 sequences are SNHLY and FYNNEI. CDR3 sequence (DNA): TGTGCCAGCAGTAGTGGGGCTGATGAAAAACTGTTTTTT. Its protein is CASSSGADEKLFF.

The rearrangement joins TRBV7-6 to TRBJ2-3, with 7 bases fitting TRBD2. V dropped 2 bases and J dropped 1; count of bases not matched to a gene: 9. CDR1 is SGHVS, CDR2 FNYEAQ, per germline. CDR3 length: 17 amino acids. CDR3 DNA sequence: TGTGCCAGCAGCTTAAGTTTGGGGGGGATGGGCACAGATACGCAGTATTTT. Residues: CASSLSLGGMGTDTQYF. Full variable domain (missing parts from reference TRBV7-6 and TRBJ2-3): GAGVSQSPRYKVTKRGQDVALRCDPISGHVSLYWYRQALGQGPEFLTYFNYEAQQDKSGLPNDRFSAERPEGSISTLTIQRTEQRDSAMYRCASSLSLGGMGTDTQYFGPGTRLTVL.

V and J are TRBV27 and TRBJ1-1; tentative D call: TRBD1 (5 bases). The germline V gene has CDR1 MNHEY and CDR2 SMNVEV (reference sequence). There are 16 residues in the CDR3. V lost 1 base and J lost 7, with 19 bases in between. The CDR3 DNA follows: TGTGCCAGCAGTTTATTAAGGGGCAACTCGTGGGATGAAGCTTTCTTT. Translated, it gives CASSLLRGNSWDEAFF.

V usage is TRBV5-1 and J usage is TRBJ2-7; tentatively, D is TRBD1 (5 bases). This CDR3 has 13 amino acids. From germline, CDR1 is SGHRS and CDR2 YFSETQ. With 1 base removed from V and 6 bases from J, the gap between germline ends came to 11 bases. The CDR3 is CASSLTGRAEQYF. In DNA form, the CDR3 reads TGCGCCAGCAGCTTGACGGGCAGGGCCGAGCAGTACTTC.

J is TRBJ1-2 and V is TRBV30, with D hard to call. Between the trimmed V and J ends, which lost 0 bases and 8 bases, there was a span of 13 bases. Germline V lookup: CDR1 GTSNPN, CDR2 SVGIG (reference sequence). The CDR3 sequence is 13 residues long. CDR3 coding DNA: TGTGCCTGGAGTGTAGATCCCGGGTACGGCTACACCTTC. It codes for CAWSVDPGYGYTF.

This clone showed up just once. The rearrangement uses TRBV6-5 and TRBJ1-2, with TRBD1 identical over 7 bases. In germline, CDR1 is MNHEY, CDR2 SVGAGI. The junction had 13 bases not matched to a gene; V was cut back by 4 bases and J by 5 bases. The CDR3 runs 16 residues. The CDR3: CASSSNRQGQPYGYTF. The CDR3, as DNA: TGTGCCAGCAGTTCTAACCGACAGGGACAGCCATATGGCTACACCTTC.

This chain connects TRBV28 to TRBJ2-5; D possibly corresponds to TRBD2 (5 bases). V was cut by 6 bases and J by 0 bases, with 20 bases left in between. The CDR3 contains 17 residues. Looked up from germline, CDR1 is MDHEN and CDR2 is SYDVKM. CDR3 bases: TGTGCCAGCAGCTCGCCGGCTCGGGGTAATGACCAAGAGACCCAGTACTTC. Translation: CASSSPARGNDQETQYF.

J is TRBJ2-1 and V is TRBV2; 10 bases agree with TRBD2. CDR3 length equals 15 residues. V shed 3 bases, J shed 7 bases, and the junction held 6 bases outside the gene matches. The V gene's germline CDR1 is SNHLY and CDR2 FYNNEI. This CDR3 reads CASSERLAGENEQFF. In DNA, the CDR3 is TGTGCCAGCAGTGAGCGGCTAGCGGGGGAGAATGAGCAGTTCTTC.

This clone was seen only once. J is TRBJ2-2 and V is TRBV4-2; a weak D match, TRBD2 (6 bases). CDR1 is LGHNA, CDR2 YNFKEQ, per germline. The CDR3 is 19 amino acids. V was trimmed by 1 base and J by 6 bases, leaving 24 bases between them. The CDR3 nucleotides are TGTGCCAGCAGCCAAGTGGGGGGATTCATCGCCGCTAGCGCCGGGGAGCTGTTTTTT. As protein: CASSQVGGFIAASAGELFF.

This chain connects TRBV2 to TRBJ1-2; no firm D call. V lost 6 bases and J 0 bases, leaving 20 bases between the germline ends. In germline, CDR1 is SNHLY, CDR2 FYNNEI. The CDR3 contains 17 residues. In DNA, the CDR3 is TGTGCCAGCAGCCCTCTACGCGTAGGTGGGCCTAACTATGGCTACACCTTC. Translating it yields CASSPLRVGGPNYGYTF.

CDR3: CASSAWGDRVNYEQYF. In nucleotides, the CDR3 is TGTGCCAGCAGTGCCTGGGGGGACAGGGTCAACTACGAGCAGTACTTC. The rearrangement joins TRBV25-1 to TRBJ2-7, with 9 bases lining up with TRBD1. J lost 3 bases, V lost 4 bases, and 10 bases had no gene match. The CDR3 runs 16 residues. Looked up from germline, CDR1 is MGHDK and CDR2 is SYGVNS.

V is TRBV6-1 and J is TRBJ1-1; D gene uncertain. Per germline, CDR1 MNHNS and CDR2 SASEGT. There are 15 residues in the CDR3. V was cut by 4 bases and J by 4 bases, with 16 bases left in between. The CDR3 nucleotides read TGTGCCAGCAGTGTGTCAGGACCGGCGGGCACTGAAGCTTTCTTT. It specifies CASSVSGPAGTEAFF.

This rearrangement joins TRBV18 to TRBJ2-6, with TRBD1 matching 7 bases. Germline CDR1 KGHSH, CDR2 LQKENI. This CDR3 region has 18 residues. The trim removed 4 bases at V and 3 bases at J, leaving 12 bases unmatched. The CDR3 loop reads CASSRLTGAANGANVLTF. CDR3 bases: TGTGCCAGCTCACGATTAACAGGGGCTGCTAATGGGGCCAACGTCCTGACTTTC.

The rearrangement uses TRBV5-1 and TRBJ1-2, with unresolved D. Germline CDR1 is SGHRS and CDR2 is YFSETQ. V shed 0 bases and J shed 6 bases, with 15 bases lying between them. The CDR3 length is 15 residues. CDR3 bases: TGCGCCAGCAGCTTGGACGGGGTCGGGTTCGATGGCTACACCTTC. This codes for CASSLDGVGFDGYTF. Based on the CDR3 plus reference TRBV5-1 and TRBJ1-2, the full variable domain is KAGVTQTPRYLIKTRGQQVTLSCSPISGHRSVSWYQQTPGQGLQFLFEYFSETQRNKGNFPGRFSGRQFSNSRSEMNVSTLELGDSALYLCASSLDGVGFDGYTFGSGTRLTVV.

The CDR3 nucleotides read TGTGCCACCAGCAGAGATAGTCGAGCTTACAATGAGCAGTTCTTC. It is translated as CATSRDSRAYNEQFF. The J gene is TRBJ2-1, the V gene TRBV15; D is ambiguous. V was clipped by 0 bases and J by 4 bases, with 10 bases between them. Germline CDR1 and CDR2: LNHNV and YYDKDF (reference sequence). The CDR3 is 15 residues long.